Sequencing of this T cell receptor (beta chain) was carried out in a study of T-cell memory formation after mild COVID-19. As for the study in general: In these data, TCR clusters were largely donor specific. Findings and caveats of the study: CD4+ contracting clones were mainly CM and EM; CD8+ ones, EMRA. CD4+ bias marked clones expanding day 15 to 37, unlike balanced contracting clones.

TCR alpha and TCR beta cDNA libraries carrying sample barcodes and UMIs came from 5'RACE with constant-segment primers. One entry per CDR3 protein, called by TCRdb with MiXCR from the 5' RACE reads. This table holds approximately 250,000 distinct CDR3 sequences, under 20% found once. The germline V and J ends were trimmed by 0 bases and 1 base, with 9 bases remaining between them. CDR3 size: 15 residues. CDR1 and CDR2 from the germline V gene are LGHNA and YSLEER. Worth noting for this clonotype: The antigen remains unidentified.

Sequenced: PBMCs or a T cell subset sorted from them (not recorded which). V and J are TRBV4-3 and TRBJ2-5; the D is unclear. The sequence derives from a man between 18 and 29 years old who had mild COVID-19 (a few samples of this study predate the infection). Cell type and time point are not known. CDR3 DNA sequence: TGCGCCAGCAGCCAAGAGTTCAGGATCCAAGAGACCCAGTACTTC. It yields the protein CASSQEFRIQETQYF.